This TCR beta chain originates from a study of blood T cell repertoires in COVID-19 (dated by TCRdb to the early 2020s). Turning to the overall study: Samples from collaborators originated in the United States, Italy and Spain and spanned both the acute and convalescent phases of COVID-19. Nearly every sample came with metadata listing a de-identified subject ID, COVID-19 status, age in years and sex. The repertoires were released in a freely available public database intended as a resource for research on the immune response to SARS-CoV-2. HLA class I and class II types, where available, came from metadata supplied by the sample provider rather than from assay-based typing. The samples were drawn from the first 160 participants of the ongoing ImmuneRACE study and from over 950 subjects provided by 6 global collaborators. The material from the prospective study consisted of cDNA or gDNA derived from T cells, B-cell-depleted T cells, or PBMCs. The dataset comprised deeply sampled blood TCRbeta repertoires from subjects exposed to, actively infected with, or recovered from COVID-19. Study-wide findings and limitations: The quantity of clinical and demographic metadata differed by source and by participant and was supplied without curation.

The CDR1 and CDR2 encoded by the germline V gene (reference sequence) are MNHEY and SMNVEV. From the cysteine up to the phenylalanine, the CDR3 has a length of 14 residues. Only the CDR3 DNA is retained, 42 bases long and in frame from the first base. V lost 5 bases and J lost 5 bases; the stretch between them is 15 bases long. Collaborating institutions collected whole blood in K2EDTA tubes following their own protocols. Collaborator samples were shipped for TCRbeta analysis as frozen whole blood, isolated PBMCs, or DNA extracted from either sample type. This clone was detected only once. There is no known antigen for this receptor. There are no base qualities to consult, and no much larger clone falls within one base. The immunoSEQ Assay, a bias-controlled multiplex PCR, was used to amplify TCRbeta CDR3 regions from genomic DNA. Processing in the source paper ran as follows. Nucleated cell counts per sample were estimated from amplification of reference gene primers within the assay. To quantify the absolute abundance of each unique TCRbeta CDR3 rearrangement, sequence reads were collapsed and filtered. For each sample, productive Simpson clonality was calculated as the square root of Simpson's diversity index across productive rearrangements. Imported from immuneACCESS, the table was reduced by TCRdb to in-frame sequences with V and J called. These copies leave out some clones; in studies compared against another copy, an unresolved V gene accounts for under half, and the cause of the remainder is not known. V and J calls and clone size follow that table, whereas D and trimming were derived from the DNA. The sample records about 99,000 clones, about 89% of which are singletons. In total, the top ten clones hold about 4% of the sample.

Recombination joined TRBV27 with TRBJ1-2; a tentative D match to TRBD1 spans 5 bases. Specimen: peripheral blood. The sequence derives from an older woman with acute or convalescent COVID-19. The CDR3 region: CASSPLGGDYGYTF. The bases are TGTGCCAGCAGTCCCTTGGGGGGAGATTATGGCTACACCTTC.